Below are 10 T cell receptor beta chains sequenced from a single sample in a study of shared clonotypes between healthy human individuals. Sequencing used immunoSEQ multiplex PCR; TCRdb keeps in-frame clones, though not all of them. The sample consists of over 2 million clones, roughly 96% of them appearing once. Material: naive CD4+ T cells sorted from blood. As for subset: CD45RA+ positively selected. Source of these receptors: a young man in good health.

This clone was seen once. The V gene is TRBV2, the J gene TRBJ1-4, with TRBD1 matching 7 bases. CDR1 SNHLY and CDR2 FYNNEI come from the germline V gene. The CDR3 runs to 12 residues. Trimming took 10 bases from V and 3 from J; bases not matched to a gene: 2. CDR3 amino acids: CATGQANEKLFF. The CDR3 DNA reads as TGTGCCACCGGACAGGCTAATGAAAAACTGTTTTTT.

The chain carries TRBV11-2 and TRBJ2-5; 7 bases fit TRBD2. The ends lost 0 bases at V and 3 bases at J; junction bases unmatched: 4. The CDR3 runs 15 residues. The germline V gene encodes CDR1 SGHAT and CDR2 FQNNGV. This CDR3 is CASSLDGLEEETQYF. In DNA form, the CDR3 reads TGTGCCAGCAGCTTAGATGGACTAGAGGAAGAGACCCAGTACTTC. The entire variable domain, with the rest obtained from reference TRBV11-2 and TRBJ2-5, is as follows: EAGVAQSPRYKIIEKRQSVAFWCNPISGHATLYWYQQILGQGPKLLIQFQNNGVVDDSQLPKDRFSAERLKGVDSTLKIQPAKLEDSAVYLCASSLDGLEEETQYFGPGTRLLVL.

The CDR3: CASSFFTEAFF. The CDR3 DNA follows: TGTGCCAGCAGTTTCTTCACTGAAGCTTTCTTT. This chain joins TRBV28 and TRBJ1-1; no firm D call. V was clipped by 3 bases and J by 4 bases, with 3 bases between them. The CDR3 contains 11 residues. Germline-derived CDR1 and CDR2 are MDHEN and SYDVKM. The variable domain in full, with the rest retrieved from reference TRBV28 and TRBJ1-1, is DVKVTQSSRYLVKRTGEKVFLECVQDMDHENMFWYRQDPGLGLRLIYFSYDVKMKEKGDIPEGYSVSREKKERFSLILESASTNQTSMYLCASSFFTEAFFGQGTRLTVV.

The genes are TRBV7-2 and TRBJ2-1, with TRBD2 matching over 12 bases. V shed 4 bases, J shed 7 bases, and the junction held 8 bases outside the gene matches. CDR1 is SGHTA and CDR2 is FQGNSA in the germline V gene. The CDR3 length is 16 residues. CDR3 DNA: TGTGCCAGCAGCTCCCGGGCTAGCGGGGGGGCTAATGAGCAGTTCTTC. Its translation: CASSSRASGGANEQFF. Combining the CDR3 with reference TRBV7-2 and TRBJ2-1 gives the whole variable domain GAGVSQSPSNKVTEKGKDVELRCDPISGHTALYWYRQSLGQGLEFLIYFQGNSAPDKSGLPSDRFSAERTGGSVSTLTIQRTQQEDSAVYLCASSSRASGGANEQFFGPGTRLTVL.

CDR3 in amino acids: CSVRRDKVEAFF. The DNA for the CDR3 is TGCAGCGTACGACGAGATAAAGTTGAAGCTTTCTTT. The J gene is TRBJ1-1, the V gene TRBV29-1, with D uncertain. Trimming removed 6 bases from V and 7 bases from J, with 15 bases in between. Germline CDR1 reads SQVTM; CDR2 reads ANQGSEA. The length of the CDR3 is 12 residues.

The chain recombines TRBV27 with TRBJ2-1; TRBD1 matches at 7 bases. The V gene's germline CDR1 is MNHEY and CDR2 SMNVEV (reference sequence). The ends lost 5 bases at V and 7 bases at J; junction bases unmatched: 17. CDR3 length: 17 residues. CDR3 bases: TGTGCCAGCAGTCTTCGAAATGACAGGGCGAGAGGGAATGAGCAGTTCTTC. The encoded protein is CASSLRNDRARGNEQFF.

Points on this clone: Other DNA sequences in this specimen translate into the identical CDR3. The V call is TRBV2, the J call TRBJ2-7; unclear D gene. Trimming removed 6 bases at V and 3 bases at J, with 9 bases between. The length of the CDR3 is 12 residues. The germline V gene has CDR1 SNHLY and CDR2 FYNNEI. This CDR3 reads CASRGAVYEQYF. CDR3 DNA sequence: TGTGCCAGCAGGGGCGCCGTCTACGAGCAGTACTTC.

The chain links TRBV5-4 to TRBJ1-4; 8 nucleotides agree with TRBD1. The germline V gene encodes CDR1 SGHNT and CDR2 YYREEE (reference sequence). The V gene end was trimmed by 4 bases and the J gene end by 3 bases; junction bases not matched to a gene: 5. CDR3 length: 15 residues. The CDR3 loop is CASSQDREPNEKLFF. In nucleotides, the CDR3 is TGTGCCAGCAGCCAGGACAGGGAACCTAATGAAAAACTGTTTTTT.

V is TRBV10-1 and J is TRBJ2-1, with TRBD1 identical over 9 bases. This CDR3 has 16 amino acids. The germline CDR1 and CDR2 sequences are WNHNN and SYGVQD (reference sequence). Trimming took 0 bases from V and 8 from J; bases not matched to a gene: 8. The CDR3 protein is CASSESRDRVVDEQFF. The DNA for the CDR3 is TGCGCCAGCAGTGAGTCGAGGGACAGGGTTGTCGATGAGCAGTTCTTC.

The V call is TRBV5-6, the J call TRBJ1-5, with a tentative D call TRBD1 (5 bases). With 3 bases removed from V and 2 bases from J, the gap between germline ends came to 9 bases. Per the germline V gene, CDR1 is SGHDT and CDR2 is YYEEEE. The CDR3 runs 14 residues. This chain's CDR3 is CASSYGGGNQPQHF. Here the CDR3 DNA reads TGTGCCAGCAGCTATGGGGGAGGCAATCAGCCCCAGCATTTT. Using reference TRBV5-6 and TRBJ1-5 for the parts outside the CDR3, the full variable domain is DAGVTQSPTHLIKTRGQQVTLRCSPKSGHDTVSWYQQALGQGPQFIFQYYEEEERQRGNFPDRFSGHQFPNYSSELNVNALLLGDSALYLCASSYGGGNQPQHFGDGTRLSIL.